Presented here are 19 T cell receptor beta chains from one specimen sequenced in a study of CD8 T cells in Susac syndrome. The authors reverse transcribed about 0.5 to 1 ug RNA with random hexamers. TCRdb fed the immunoSEQ multiplex PCR reads into MiXCR, producing one record per CDR3 protein. The sample consists of 150,000 to 180,000 distinct CDR3 sequences, around 95% of them appearing once. Sequenced material: CD8+ T cells from PBMCs. The receptors stem from a human donor with multiple sclerosis.

The chain carries TRBV4-1 and TRBJ2-3; D gene unclear. The CDR3 totals 16 residues. Germline V gene sequence: CDR1 MGHRA, CDR2 YSYEKL. Trimming took 0 bases from V and 4 from J, leaving 14 bases between them. This CDR3 is CASSQEEPAFADTQYF. CDR3 coding DNA: TGCGCCAGCAGCCAAGAAGAGCCCGCCTTCGCAGATACGCAGTATTTT.

Regarding this clonotype: Compared with germline, one end of the junction differs, possibly owing to a read error. The V gene is TRBV5-6, the J gene TRBJ2-1; the D gene is possibly TRBD2 (6 bases). From germline, CDR1 is SGHDT and CDR2 YYEEEE. The CDR3 consists of 13 residues. The CDR3 loop is CASRQWGGDERFF. In DNA form, the CDR3 reads TGTGCCAGCAGGCAGTGGGGAGGCGATGAGCGGTTCTTC.

The chain links TRBV2 to TRBJ2-1; either TRBD1 or TRBD2 may fit D (7 bases each). Deletions cut 0 bases from V and 11 bases from J, with 11 bases between. The CDR3 is 13 amino acids. Germline V gives CDR1 SNHLY, CDR2 FYNNEI. CDR3 in amino acids: CASSEAQGGQQFF. The CDR3 DNA reads as TGTGCCAGCAGTGAAGCGCAGGGGGGGCAGCAGTTCTTC.

This clonotype occurred once. V gene TRBV13 combines with J gene TRBJ1-3, with D unresolved. CDR3 length: 16 amino acids. Germline CDR1 PRHDT, CDR2 FYEKMQ (reference sequence). Trimming removed 4 bases at V and 0 bases at J, with 13 bases between. CDR3 region: CASSSPGRASGNTIYF. The CDR3 region has the DNA TGTGCCAGCAGCTCCCCCGGACGTGCCTCTGGAAACACCATATATTTT.

The chain joins TRBV2 to TRBJ2-7; D is uncertain. This CDR3 contains 13 residues. Trimming removed 4 bases from V and 3 bases from J, with 10 bases in between. From germline, CDR1 is SNHLY and CDR2 FYNNEI. CDR3 region: CASSVVAFYEQYV. CDR3 bases: TGTGCCAGCAGTGTGGTGGCCTTCTACGAGCAGTACGTC.

V usage is TRBV7-2 and J usage is TRBJ2-1; TRBD2 might be the D (6 bases). The germline V gene has CDR1 SGHTA and CDR2 FQGNSA. The CDR3 runs 13 residues. V gave up 2 bases and J gave up 8 bases, with 10 bases separating them. The CDR3 is CASSLSGGYEQFF. For the CDR3, the DNA is TGTGCCAGCAGCTTATCCGGGGGTTATGAGCAGTTCTTC.

The CDR3 region is CACLGGYQETQYF. DNA for the CDR3: TGTGCCTGCCTTGGGGGGTACCAAGAGACCCAGTACTTC. The chain links TRBV30 to TRBJ2-5, with D perhaps TRBD2 (6 bases). Between the trimmed V and J ends, which lost 6 bases and 0 bases, there was a span of 11 bases. CDR1 is GTSNPN and CDR2 is SVGIG in the germline V gene (reference sequence). The length of the CDR3 is 13 residues.

This chain links TRBV27 with TRBJ1-5; D is uncertain. V was cut by 3 bases and J by 6 bases, with 6 bases left in between. Germline V gene data show CDR1 as MNHEY and CDR2 as SMNVEV (reference sequence). This CDR3 is 12 amino acids long. CDR3 in amino acids: CASSFSGQPQHF. CDR3 bases: TGTGCCAGCAGTTTCTCCGGTCAGCCCCAGCATTTT.

The chain joins TRBV7-9 to TRBJ2-7; 9 bases map to TRBD1. The germline gives CDR1 SEHNR, CDR2 FQNEAQ (reference sequence). The CDR3 totals 14 residues. The ends lost 5 bases at V and 3 bases at J; junction bases unmatched: 5. The CDR3 protein is CASSLRDRDYEQYV. The CDR3 nucleotides are TGTGCCAGCAGCCTCCGGGACAGGGACTACGAGCAGTACGTC.

The CDR3 DNA reads as TGTGCCAGCAGCTTACCCGAAGATACGCAGTATTTT. Protein: CASSLPEDTQYF. The chain combines TRBV13 with TRBJ2-3, with unresolved D. The CDR3 totals 12 residues. Trimming removed 2 bases at V and 5 bases at J, with 5 bases between. CDR1 PRHDT and CDR2 FYEKMQ come from the germline V gene (reference sequence).

The V call is TRBV7-9, the J call TRBJ2-1; D is possibly TRBD1 (6 bases). Per the germline V gene, CDR1 is SEHNR and CDR2 is FQNEAQ (reference sequence). The CDR3 runs to 15 residues. Trimming took 3 bases from V and 1 from J, leaving 10 bases between them. Written as DNA, the CDR3 is TGTGCCAGCAGCTTCCGGGACAAGTCCTACAATGAGCAGTTCTTC. Translated: CASSFRDKSYNEQFF.

The chain links TRBV29-1 to TRBJ2-6; D ambiguous. Trimming removed 7 bases from V and 1 base from J, with 14 bases in between. Germline loops: CDR1 SQVTM, CDR2 ANQGSEA. The CDR3 has 15 amino acids. The CDR3 DNA reads TGCAGCGCCGGATTAGTTAAATCTGGGGCCAACGTCCTGACTTTC. Translating it yields CSAGLVKSGANVLTF. The full variable domain, its missing parts supplied by reference TRBV29-1 and TRBJ2-6, is SAVISQKPSRDICQRGTSLTIQCQVDSQVTMMFWYRQQPGQSLTLIATANQGSEATYESGFVIDKFPISRPNLTFSTLTVSNMSPEDSSIYLCSAGLVKSGANVLTFGAGSRLTVL.

V gene TRBV20-1 combines with J gene TRBJ2-3; TRBD2 matches 12 bases. The CDR3 is 16 amino acids. V lost 5 bases to trimming and J lost 2 bases; unmatched junction nucleotides: 8. The germline gives CDR1 DFQATT, CDR2 SNEGSKA (reference sequence). CDR3 DNA: TGCAGTGCTGAGTCTCTAGCGGGGGGGTTCACAGATACGCAGTATTTT. Translation gives CSAESLAGGFTDTQYF.

The chain links TRBV15 to TRBJ2-3; possible D gene TRBD1, 5 bases. Germline CDR1 and CDR2: LNHNV and YYDKDF (reference sequence). CDR3 length equals 13 residues. V lost 4 bases, J lost 2 bases, and 7 bases lay in between. The CDR3 DNA follows: TGTGCCACCAGCATGGACAACACAGATACGCAGTATTTT. It is translated as CATSMDNTDTQYF. The full variable domain, in which reference TRBV15 and TRBJ2-3 provide the parts outside the CDR3, is DAMVIQNPRYQVTQFGKPVTLSCSQTLNHNVMYWYQQKSSQAPKLLFHYYDKDFNNEADTPDNFQSRRPNTSFCFLDIRSPGLGDTAMYLCATSMDNTDTQYFGPGTRLTVL.

This chain joins TRBV11-2 and TRBJ2-3; 7 positions match TRBD1. With V trimmed by 5 bases and J by 4 bases, 12 bases remained unmatched. The CDR3 covers 16 residues. Germline V gene data show CDR1 as SGHAT and CDR2 as FQNNGV. The CDR3, as DNA: TGTGCCAGCAGCCGCGCCGACGACAGGGCGCCAGATACGCAGTATTTT. It codes for CASSRADDRAPDTQYF. The complete variable domain, with remaining parts taken from reference TRBV11-2 and TRBJ2-3, reads EAGVAQSPRYKIIEKRQSVAFWCNPISGHATLYWYQQILGQGPKLLIQFQNNGVVDDSQLPKDRFSAERLKGVDSTLKIQPAKLEDSAVYLCASSRADDRAPDTQYFGPGTRLTVL.

V usage is TRBV20-1 and J usage is TRBJ2-7; 14 positions match TRBD2. Germline loops: CDR1 DFQATT, CDR2 SNEGSKA (reference sequence). The CDR3 is made up of 16 amino acids. With 2 bases clipped from V and 3 bases from J, the junction kept 6 bases outside the gene matches. CDR3 sequence reads: CSARYSGLAGVYEQYF. The CDR3 bases are TGCAGTGCTAGATACTCGGGACTAGCGGGGGTCTACGAGCAGTACTTC.

V usage is TRBV7-9 and J usage is TRBJ2-3; D is possibly TRBD1 (6 bases). The V end lost 3 bases, the J end lost 4 bases, and 8 bases lay between the germline ends. Germline values: CDR1 SEHNR, CDR2 FQNEAQ (reference sequence). This CDR3 is 13 amino acids long. Here the CDR3 DNA reads TGTGCCAGCAGCTTTCAGGGGCCAGATACGCAGTATTTT. As protein: CASSFQGPDTQYF. Filled out from reference TRBV7-9 and TRBJ2-3, the complete variable domain reads DTGVSQNPRHKITKRGQNVTFRCDPISEHNRLYWYRQTLGQGPEFLTYFQNEAQLEKSRLLSDRFSAERPKGSFSTLEIQRTEQGDSAMYLCASSFQGPDTQYFGPGTRLTVL.

The sample holds one count of this clonotype. The chain joins TRBV29-1 to TRBJ2-2; D is uncertain. Germline V gene sequence: CDR1 SQVTM, CDR2 ANQGSEA. V gave up 3 bases and J gave up 5 bases, with 13 bases separating them. The CDR3 has 14 amino acids. The CDR3 coding sequence is TGCAGCGTTGATGGAAACAGCAATACCGGGGAGCTGTTTTTT. Translation gives CSVDGNSNTGELFF.

The chain recombines TRBV27 with TRBJ2-7; TRBD1 aligns across 10 bases. Germline V lookup: CDR1 MNHEY, CDR2 SMNVEV (reference sequence). CDR3 length: 15 residues. V lost 4 bases to trimming and J lost 2 bases; unmatched junction nucleotides: 5. The CDR3 DNA reads TGTGCCAGCAGTTCCGTCGGACAGGGGGCCTACGAGCAGTACTTC. Its protein is CASSSVGQGAYEQYF.